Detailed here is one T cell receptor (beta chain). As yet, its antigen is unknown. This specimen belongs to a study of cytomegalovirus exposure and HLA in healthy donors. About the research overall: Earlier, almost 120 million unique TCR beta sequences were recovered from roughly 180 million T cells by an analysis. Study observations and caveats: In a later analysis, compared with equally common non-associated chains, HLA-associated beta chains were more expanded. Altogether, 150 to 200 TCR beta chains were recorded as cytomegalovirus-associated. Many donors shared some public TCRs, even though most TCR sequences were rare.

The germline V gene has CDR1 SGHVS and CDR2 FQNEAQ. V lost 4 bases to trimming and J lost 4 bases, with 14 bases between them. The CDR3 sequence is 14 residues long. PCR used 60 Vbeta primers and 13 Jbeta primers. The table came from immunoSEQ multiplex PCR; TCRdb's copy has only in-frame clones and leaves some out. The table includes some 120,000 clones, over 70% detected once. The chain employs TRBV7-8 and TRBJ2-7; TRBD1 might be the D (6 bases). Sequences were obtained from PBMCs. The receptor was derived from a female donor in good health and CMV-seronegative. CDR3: CASSSGTKVYEQYF. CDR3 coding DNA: TGTGCCAGCAGCTCCGGGACAAAGGTATACGAGCAGTACTTC.